The 24 T cell receptor beta chains below come from one sample, sequenced in a study of post-analysis software for immune sequencing data. Broader study findings: Included in a set of roughly five TRBV segments more frequent in patients than controls were TRBV5-6, TRBV5-1 and TRBV20-1.

The TCR beta cDNA libraries contained unique molecular identifiers. TCRdb processed the PCR reads anew with MiXCR; each CDR3 protein has one entry. The sample has hundreds of thousands of distinct CDR3 sequences; just over 35% are singletons. The antigens these receptors bind are not known. Material: blood. These receptors were obtained from a girl aged 10-17 years with multiple sclerosis.

This clonotype was recorded at least ten times. The chain combines TRBV7-3 with TRBJ1-2; weak D call: TRBD1 (5 bases). Germline CDR1 reads SGHTA; CDR2 reads FQGTGA. With 0 bases removed from V and 5 bases from J, the gap between germline ends came to 7 bases. The CDR3 has 13 amino acids. Written as DNA, the CDR3 is TGTGCCAGCAGCTTAACGACAGATTATGGCTACACCTTC. Amino acid sequence: CASSLTTDYGYTF.

The chain employs TRBV5-1 and TRBJ1-1; D perhaps matches TRBD1 (5 bases). The CDR3 totals 15 residues. Germline V gives CDR1 SGHRS, CDR2 YFSETQ. Between the trimmed V and J ends, which lost 0 bases and 1 base, there was a span of 10 bases. Here the CDR3 reads CASSLGPTGNTEAFF. CDR3 sequence (DNA): TGCGCCAGCAGCTTGGGCCCTACAGGGAACACTGAAGCTTTCTTT.

This clonotype came up many times. The gene calls are TRBV14 and TRBJ1-2; weak D call: TRBD1 (6 bases). V was trimmed by 5 bases and J by 4 bases, leaving 11 bases between them. The CDR3 length is 13 residues. The germline gives CDR1 SGHDN, CDR2 FVKESK. The CDR3 DNA sequence: TGTGCCAGCAGCGATCAGGGGACCTATGGCTACACCTTC. Its protein product is CASSDQGTYGYTF.

This clonotype has only one observation. The rearrangement uses TRBV4-1 and TRBJ1-5; D is ambiguous. From germline, CDR1 is MGHRA and CDR2 YSYEKL. The CDR3 has 17 residues. Trimming left V 1 base short and J 4 bases short, with 17 bases between. CDR3 in DNA: TGCGCCAGCAGCCAAGGGAGAGACGCGGTCGCAAATCAGCCCCAGCATTTT. This translates into CASSQGRDAVANQPQHF.

The count of this clonotype is one. A read error may be the cause here, since a much bigger clone is one base away. V is TRBV7-9 and J is TRBJ1-1, with D possibly being TRBD1 (6 bases). This CDR3 has 15 amino acids. The V gene's germline CDR1 is SEHNR and CDR2 FQNEAQ (reference sequence). Trimming removed 5 bases at V and 0 bases at J, with 13 bases between. The CDR3 DNA reads as TGTGCCAGCAGCCCTCAGGGGACTATGAACACTGAAGCTTTCTTT. It codes for CASSPQGTMNTEAFF.

Remarks on this clonotype: This sequence may be a read error, since a much larger clone differs from it by one base. This chain joins TRBV18 and TRBJ1-1; D gene ambiguous. Trimming cost V 2 bases and J 0 bases, with 7 bases left between them. Germline assignment: CDR1 KGHSH and CDR2 LQKENI. This CDR3 region has 14 residues. For the CDR3, the DNA is TGTGCCAGCTCACCAAATAAGATGAACACTGAAGCTTTCTTT. Translation: CASSPNKMNTEAFF.

This clonotype was seen repeatedly, ten times or more. In DNA, the CDR3 is TGCGCCAGCAGCCCGGTCGCCGCTGGGGCCAACGTCCTGACTTTC. Its translation is CASSPVAAGANVLTF. This rearrangement joins TRBV5-1 to TRBJ2-6; no clear D gene. Trimming pared 4 bases from V and 2 bases from J, leaving 10 bases between. The CDR3 extends over 15 amino acids. Germline V CDR1 and CDR2: SGHRS, YFSETQ.

A single count supports this clonotype. This chain joins TRBV20-1 and TRBJ2-2; TRBD2 matches 7 bases. Germline CDR1 is DFQATT and CDR2 is SNEGSKA (reference sequence). This CDR3 spans 13 amino acids. With V trimmed by 5 bases and J by 4 bases, 4 bases remained unmatched. This CDR3 is CSAASGTTGELFF. Here the CDR3 DNA reads TGCAGTGCTGCTAGCGGCACCACCGGGGAGCTGTTTTTT.

This clonotype has just a few counts. A much more abundant neighbour one base away suggests this may be a read error. CDR3 in DNA: TGTGCCACCAGCAGGAGCAGGGGACAAGTTGAGCAGTTCTTC. Protein: CATSRSRGQVEQFF. The chain is built from TRBV15 and TRBJ2-1, with a tentative D call TRBD1 (6 bases). Germline values: CDR1 LNHNV, CDR2 YYDKDF (reference sequence). This CDR3 comprises 14 residues. The V and J ends lost 3 bases and 9 bases respectively, with 15 bases between them.

This clonotype came up a few times. This rearrangement joins TRBV29-1 to TRBJ2-7, with a tentative D call TRBD2 (5 bases). Per germline, CDR1 SQVTM and CDR2 ANQGSEA. The CDR3 extends over 12 amino acids. Trimming took 5 bases from V and 1 from J, leaving 9 bases between them. As DNA, the CDR3 is TGCAGCGTTAGAGGGATGTCCTACGAGCAGTACTTC. Its translation: CSVRGMSYEQYF.

This clonotype was seen a handful of times. Since a much larger clone is just one base distant, this may be a read error. The rearrangement uses TRBV7-8 and TRBJ2-3, with 7 nucleotides matching TRBD2. CDR3 length equals 13 residues. Per the germline V gene, CDR1 is SGHVS and CDR2 is FQNEAQ. CDR3 DNA: TGTGTCAGCAGTCGGGACTATTCAGATACGCAGTATTTT. This codes for CVSSRDYSDTQYF.

The chain carries TRBV7-9 and TRBJ2-2; TRBD2 might be the D (6 bases). In germline, CDR1 is SEHNR, CDR2 FQNEAQ (reference sequence). CDR3 size: 14 residues. V lost 4 bases to trimming and J lost 4 bases, with 10 bases between them. CDR3 sequence reads: CASSSWDFTGELFF. Written as DNA, the CDR3 is TGTGCCAGCAGCTCCTGGGACTTCACCGGGGAGCTGTTTTTT.

In this sample, this clonotype turned up a few times. The V and J genes are TRBV15 and TRBJ2-1; 13 bases line up with TRBD2. V dropped 3 bases and J dropped 7; count of bases not matched to a gene: 3. The CDR3 covers 15 residues. Germline CDR1 reads LNHNV; CDR2 reads YYDKDF (reference sequence). CDR3 in DNA: TGTGCCACCAGCAGCGTGGGACTAGCGGGGAATGAGCAGTTCTTC. Amino acid sequence: CATSSVGLAGNEQFF.

This chain connects TRBV4-1 to TRBJ1-3, with 8 nucleotides matching TRBD1. Germline CDR1 reads MGHRA; CDR2 reads YSYEKL. There are 17 residues in the CDR3. The V segment lost 1 base and the J segment 0 bases; nucleotides outside the gene matches: 5. In DNA form, the CDR3 reads TGCGCCAGCAGCCAAGCGACAGGGGCAAACTCTGGAAACACCATATATTTT. As protein: CASSQATGANSGNTIYF.

Regarding this clonotype: Since a much larger clone is just one base distant, this may be a read error. The chain is built from TRBV29-1 and TRBJ2-7; D possibly uses TRBD1 or TRBD2 (7 bases each). This CDR3 is built from 14 residues. CDR1 and CDR2 (germline): SQVTM, ANQGSEA. V was cut by 6 bases and J by 7 bases, with 22 bases left in between. The CDR3 DNA follows: TGCAGCGTCCTAACAGGGGCCGGGGGGCATGAGCAGTACTTC. Its protein product is CSVLTGAGGHEQYF.

The rearrangement joins TRBV2 to TRBJ2-1; 10 positions agree with TRBD2. The J call could be wrong; TRBJ2-7 is a better fit for the DNA end. The germline CDR1 and CDR2 sequences are SNHLY and FYNNEI. This CDR3 spans 17 amino acids. The CDR3 DNA reads TGTGCCAGCACCCTCAGGACCTTAGCGGGGGGCTACAATGAGCAGTACTTC. This sequence encodes CASTLRTLAGGYNEQYF.

In its sample, this clonotype was seen a few times. This chain connects TRBV7-9 to TRBJ1-6; D is possibly TRBD1 (5 bases). This CDR3 contains 15 residues. With 5 bases removed from V and 6 bases from J, the gap between germline ends came to 14 bases. From germline, CDR1 is SEHNR and CDR2 FQNEAQ (reference sequence). CDR3 region: CASSRALGGNSPLHF. The CDR3 DNA reads as TGTGCCAGCAGCCGTGCCCTCGGGGGTAATTCACCCCTCCACTTT.

For this clonotype: A much larger clone lies one base from this, so it may be a read error. V is TRBV5-1 and J is TRBJ2-1; D could derive from TRBD1 or TRBD2 (5 bases each). The DNA matches TRBJ2-7 better at its end, which makes the J call doubtful. The CDR3 extends over 13 amino acids. Germline CDR1 is SGHRS and CDR2 is YFSETQ. CDR3 DNA sequence: TGCGCCAGCCGGGACGGCTACTACAATGAGCAGTACTTC. Amino acid sequence: CASRDGYYNEQYF.

This clonotype was seen repeatedly, ten times or more. The chain couples TRBV4-1 to TRBJ2-3; 10 bases fit TRBD1. Germline loops: CDR1 MGHRA, CDR2 YSYEKL. This CDR3 contains 16 residues. V lost 1 base, J lost 5 bases, and 6 bases stayed unmatched. CDR3 in DNA: TGCGCCAGCAGCCAAGTTGACAGGGGGCGGGGAGATACGCAGTATTTT. This sequence encodes CASSQVDRGRGDTQYF.

As for this clonotype: Being one base from a much bigger clone, this may be a read error. J is TRBJ1-1 and V is TRBV3-1, with D hard to call. The CDR3 extends over 12 amino acids. CDR1 LGHDT and CDR2 YNNKEL come from the germline V gene (reference sequence). The DNA of the CDR3 is TGTGCCGGCAGCGGGCCTGGAACCGAAGCTTTCTTT. It translates to CAGSGPGTEAFF. Full variable domain (outside the CDR3, taken from reference TRBV3-1 and TRBJ1-1): DTAVSQTPKYLVTQMGNDKSIKCEQNLGHDTMYWYKQDSKKFLKIMFSYNNKELIINETVPNRFSPKSPDKAHLNLHINSLELGDSAVYFCAGSGPGTEAFFGQGTRLTVV.

The rearrangement joins TRBV12-3 or TRBV12-4 to TRBJ2-2; 10 nucleotides line up with TRBD1. V trimming: 6 bases; J trimming: 5 bases; junction bases outside the gene matches: 6. The CDR3 contains 15 residues. CDR3 DNA: TGTGCCAGCAGCCCACCGGGACAGGGGACCGGGGAGCTGTTTTTT. Residues: CASSPPGQGTGELFF.

This clonotype was seen ten or more times. V usage is TRBV18 and J usage is TRBJ2-1, with unresolved D. Germline CDR1 and CDR2: KGHSH and LQKENI. The germline V and J ends were trimmed by 0 bases and 4 bases, with 7 bases remaining between them. The CDR3 contains 14 residues. CDR3 protein: CASSPPLGYNEQFF. The CDR3 bases are TGTGCCAGCTCACCACCTTTAGGGTACAATGAGCAGTTCTTC. The full variable domain, with the rest looked up from reference TRBV18 and TRBJ2-1, is NAGVMQNPRHLVRRRGQEARLRCSPMKGHSHVYWYRQLPEEGLKFMVYLQKENIIDESGMPKERFSAEFPKEGPSILRIQQVVRGDSAAYFCASSPPLGYNEQFFGPGTRLTVL.

This chain uses TRBV7-8 with TRBJ2-5; tentatively, D is TRBD1 or TRBD2 (5 bases each). Trimming left V 8 bases short and J 2 bases short, with 12 bases between. This CDR3 region has 13 residues. CDR1 and CDR2 from the germline V gene are SGHVS and FQNEAQ. CDR3 nucleotides: TGTGCCAGCGAGTTCTGGGGGCAAGAGACCCAGTACTTC. Protein product: CASEFWGQETQYF. Based on the CDR3 plus reference TRBV7-8 and TRBJ2-5, the full variable domain is GAGVSQSPRYKVAKRGQDVALRCDPISGHVSLFWYQQALGQGPEFLTYFQNEAQLDKSGLPSDRFFAERPEGSVSTLKIQRTQQEDSAVYLCASEFWGQETQYFGPGTRLLVL.

Comment on this clonotype: One base away lies a much larger clone, so this may be a sequencing read error. The chain has TRBV7-2 and TRBJ1-2, with D hard to call. The V gene's germline CDR1 is SGHTA and CDR2 FQGNSA. The CDR3 consists of 14 residues. The CDR3, as DNA: TGTGCCAGCAGCCAACAACCAGGTCTTTCTGGCTGCACCTTC. Its translation: CASSQQPGLSGCTF.